The source of this T cell receptor beta chain is a study of OX40 agonist ivuxolimab in advanced cancers. Study at large: At 82.7% male, the cohort had a mean age of roughly 60 years, ranging from about 20 to 80. Prior checkpoint blockade (anti-PD-1, anti-PD-L1 or anti-CTLA-4) was permitted; under 50% had it. Study-level results: Undetermined was the antigen specificity of the expanded peripheral T cells. More expanded clones were seen, on average, in CD8+ T cells than in CD4+.

This clone was found once. Its antigen remains unknown. The CDR3 has 15 residues. Germline V gives CDR1 SQVTM, CDR2 ANQGSEA. V was clipped by 5 bases and J by 5 bases; unmatched bases: 9. Repertoires were generated with immunoSEQ multiplex PCR, while TCRdb's copy carries only in-frame clones and drops some. This repertoire shows 50,000 to 70,000 clones, over 80% found once; its top ten account for 3% to 4%. The sequenced sample was CD4+ or CD8+ T cells sorted from blood, obtained in a trial of the OX40 agonist ivuxolimab. This receptor was taken from an adult with an advanced solid tumor such as melanoma, head and neck, liver or kidney cancer. The chain is built from TRBV29-1 and TRBJ2-5; 12 positions match TRBD2. The DNA of the CDR3 is TGCAGCGTTATACCTAGCGGGGGGGGTCGTGAGACCCAGTACTTC. It translates to CSVIPSGGGRETQYF. The variable domain in full, completed from reference TRBV29-1 and TRBJ2-5, reads SAVISQKPSRDICQRGTSLTIQCQVDSQVTMMFWYRQQPGQSLTLIATANQGSEATYESGFVIDKFPISRPNLTFSTLTVSNMSPEDSSIYLCSVIPSGGGRETQYFGPGTRLLVL.